The present entry profiles one T cell receptor beta chain with its context. Its antigen is not identified. These data are taken from a study of T cell responses to AZD1222 COVID-19 vaccine. The wider study: Pooled together were second doses at about 4 or about 12 weeks.

Some clones are missing from TCRdb's copy, which holds only in-frame ones; the method was immunoSEQ multiplex PCR. Found here are 100,000 or so clones, 90% of them singletons; the top ten hold 1% to 1.5%. Study-wide findings and caveats: Recipients of two AZD1222 doses showed rising Spike-specific TCR breadth and depth. Nearly half of spike-specific TCRs reportedly go after variant regions that carry no mutations. Recipients of AZD1222 seropositive at baseline numbered only 5 or 6.

This TCR derives from an adult in good health. The source material was peripheral blood, sampled on day 0 of AZD1222 vaccination.

The DNA for the CDR3 is TGTGCCAGCAGCGTGAGGGGCCGGCGGGAGACCCAGTACTTC. Its protein product is CASSVRGRRETQYF. This chain links TRBV2 with TRBJ2-5; D tentatively reads TRBD1 or TRBD2 (5 bases each). Trimming removed 6 bases from V and 5 bases from J, with 16 bases in between. From germline, CDR1 is SNHLY and CDR2 FYNNEI. The CDR3 covers 14 residues.